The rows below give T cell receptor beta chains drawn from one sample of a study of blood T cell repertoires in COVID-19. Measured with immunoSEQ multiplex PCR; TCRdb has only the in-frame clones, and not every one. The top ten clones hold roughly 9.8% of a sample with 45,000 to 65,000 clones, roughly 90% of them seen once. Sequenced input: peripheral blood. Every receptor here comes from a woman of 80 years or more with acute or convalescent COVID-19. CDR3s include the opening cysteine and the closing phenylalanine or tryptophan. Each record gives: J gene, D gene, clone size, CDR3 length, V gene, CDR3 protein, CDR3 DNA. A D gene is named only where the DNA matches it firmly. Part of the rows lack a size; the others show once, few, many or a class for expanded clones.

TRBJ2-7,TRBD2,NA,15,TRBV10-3,CAIRSAPGGRDEQYF,TGTGCCATCAGGAGTGCCCCGGGGGGACGCGACGAGCAGTACTTC
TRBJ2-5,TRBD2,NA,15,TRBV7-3,CASSLTSGREETQYF,TGTGCCAGCAGCTTAACTAGCGGGAGAGAAGAGACCCAGTACTTC
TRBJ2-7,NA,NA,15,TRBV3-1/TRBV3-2,CASSQDLQETYEQYF,TGTGCCAGCAGCCAAGACTTACAGGAGACCTACGAGCAGTACTTC
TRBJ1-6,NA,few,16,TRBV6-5,CASSYSRGAGLSPLHF,TGTGCCAGCAGTTACTCCCGAGGGGCCGGACTATCACCCCTCCACTTT
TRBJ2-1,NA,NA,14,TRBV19,CASSTLGLPNEQFF,TGTGCCAGTAGTACATTAGGACTACCTAATGAGCAGTTCTTC
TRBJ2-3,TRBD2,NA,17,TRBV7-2,CASSFSTLAGGADTQYF,TGTGCCAGCAGCTTCTCGACACTAGCGGGAGGGGCAGATACGCAGTATTTT
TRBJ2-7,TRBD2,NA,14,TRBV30,CAWRGTGGDYEQYF,TGTGCCTGGAGAGGTACCGGGGGGGACTACGAGCAGTACTTC
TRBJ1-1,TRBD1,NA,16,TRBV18,CASSPGQGARNTEAFF,TGTGCCAGCTCACCGGGACAGGGGGCTAGGAACACTGAAGCTTTCTTT
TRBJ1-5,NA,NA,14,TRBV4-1,CASSHEGGNQPQHF,TGCGCCAGCAGCCACGAGGGTGGGAATCAGCCCCAGCATTTT
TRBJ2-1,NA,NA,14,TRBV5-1,CASSPAPGVHEQFF,TGCGCCAGCAGCCCGGCCCCGGGGGTCCATGAGCAGTTCTTC
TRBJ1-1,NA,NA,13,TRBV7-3,CASSVSGGAEAFF,TGTGCCAGCAGCGTTAGTGGAGGGGCGGAAGCTTTCTTT
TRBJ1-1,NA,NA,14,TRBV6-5,CASSYGQTSPEAFF,TGTGCCAGCAGTTACGGCCAGACATCGCCTGAAGCTTTCTTT
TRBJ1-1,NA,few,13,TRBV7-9,CASSLWGETEAFF,TGTGCCAGCAGCTTATGGGGGGAGACTGAAGCTTTCTTT
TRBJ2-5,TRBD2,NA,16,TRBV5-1,CASSFRAGARQETQYF,TGCGCCAGCAGTTTTAGGGCGGGAGCCCGCCAAGAGACCCAGTACTTC
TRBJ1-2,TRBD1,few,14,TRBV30,CAWSRDRGNYGYTF,TGTGCCTGGAGTCGGGACAGGGGAAACTATGGCTACACCTTC
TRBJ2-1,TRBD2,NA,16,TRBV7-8,CASSPLTSGYYNEQFF,TGTGCCAGCAGCCCACTGACTAGCGGTTACTACAATGAGCAGTTCTTC
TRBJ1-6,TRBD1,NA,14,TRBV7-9,CASSPTGWNSPLHF,TGTGCCAGCAGCCCGACAGGGTGGAATTCACCCCTCCACTTT
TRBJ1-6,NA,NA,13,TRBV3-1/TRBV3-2,CASSQGVSEPLHF,TGTGCCAGCAGCCAAGGAGTTTCCGAACCCCTCCACTTT
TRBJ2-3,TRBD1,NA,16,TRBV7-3,CASSIGTGVGTDTQYF,TGTGCCAGCAGCATAGGGACAGGGGTAGGCACAGATACGCAGTATTTT
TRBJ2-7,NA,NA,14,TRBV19,CASSITGSSYEQYF,TGTGCCAGTAGTATAACCGGGTCGTCCTACGAGCAGTACTTC
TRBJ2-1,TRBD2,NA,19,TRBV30,CAWSSGLAGERKRYNEQFF,TGTGCCTGGAGCTCCGGACTAGCGGGAGAAAGGAAGCGTTACAATGAGCAGTTCTTC
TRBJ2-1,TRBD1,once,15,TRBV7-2,CASSLQGITYNEQFF,TGTGCCAGCAGCCTACAGGGGATTACCTACAATGAGCAGTTCTTC
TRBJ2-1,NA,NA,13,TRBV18,CASSPRQSNEQFF,TGTGCCAGCTCACCACGGCAGTCCAATGAGCAGTTCTTC
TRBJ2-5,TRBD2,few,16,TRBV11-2,CASSLVLAGVKETQYF,TGTGCCAGCAGCTTAGTATTAGCGGGAGTAAAGGAGACCCAGTACTTC
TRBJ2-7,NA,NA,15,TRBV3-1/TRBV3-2,CASSPVGQGRYEQYF,TGTGCCAGCAGCCCCGTAGGGCAGGGCCGCTACGAGCAGTACTTC
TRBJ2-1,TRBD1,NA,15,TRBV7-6,CASSLADRDDDEQFF,TGTGCCAGCAGCTTAGCGGACAGGGATGACGATGAGCAGTTCTTC
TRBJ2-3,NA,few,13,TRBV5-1,CASSEQGVDTQYF,TGCGCCAGCAGCGAACAGGGAGTAGATACGCAGTATTTT
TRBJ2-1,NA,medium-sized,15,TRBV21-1,CASPGAGQGFDEQFF,TGTGCCAGCCCAGGAGCGGGGCAGGGGTTTGATGAGCAGTTCTTC
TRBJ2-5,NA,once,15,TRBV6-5,CASSYSPLYQETQYF,TGTGCCAGCAGTTACTCTCCACTGTACCAAGAGACCCAGTACTTC
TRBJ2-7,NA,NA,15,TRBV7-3,CASSLGSAISYEQYF,TGTGCCAGCAGCTTAGGCAGCGCAATTTCCTACGAGCAGTACTTC
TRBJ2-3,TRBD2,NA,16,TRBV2,CASSRSRDYITDTQYF,TGTGCCAGCAGTAGATCTAGGGACTACATCACAGATACGCAGTATTTT
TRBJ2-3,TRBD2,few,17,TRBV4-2,CASSQSLPSGRTDTQYF,TGTGCCAGCAGCCAGTCGCTCCCTAGCGGGAGAACAGATACGCAGTATTTT
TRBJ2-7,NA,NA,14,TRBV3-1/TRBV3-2,CASSFDSHSYEQYF,TGTGCCAGCAGTTTTGACAGCCACTCCTACGAGCAGTACTTC
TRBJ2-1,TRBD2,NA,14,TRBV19,CASRTSGQDNEQFF,TGTGCCAGTAGGACTAGCGGGCAAGACAATGAGCAGTTCTTC
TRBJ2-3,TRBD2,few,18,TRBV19,CASSPIDPPGLASDTQYF,TGTGCCAGTAGTCCCATTGACCCCCCGGGACTAGCATCGGATACGCAGTATTTT
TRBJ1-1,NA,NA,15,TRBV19,CASKSSGILNTEAFF,TGTGCCAGTAAATCATCAGGCATACTGAACACTGAAGCTTTCTTT
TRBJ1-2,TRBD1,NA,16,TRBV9,CASSVLEGQSNYGYTF,TGTGCCAGCAGCGTACTCGAGGGACAGAGTAACTATGGCTACACCTTC
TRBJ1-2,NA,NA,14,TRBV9,CASSVGGGNYGYTF,TGTGCCAGCAGCGTAGGAGGGGGAAACTATGGCTACACCTTC
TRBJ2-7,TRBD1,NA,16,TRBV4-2,CASSQELGQSSYEQYF,TGTGCCAGCAGCCAAGAGCTGGGACAGTCCTCCTACGAGCAGTACTTC
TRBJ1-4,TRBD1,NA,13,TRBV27,CASSRTGNEKLFF,TGTGCCAGCAGTCGGACAGGGAATGAAAAACTGTTTTTT
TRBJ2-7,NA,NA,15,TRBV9,CASSVAPDSIYEQYF,TGTGCCAGCAGCGTAGCCCCAGACAGTATCTACGAGCAGTACTTC
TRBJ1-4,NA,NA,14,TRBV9,CASSVQGSGEKLFF,TGTGCCAGCAGCGTTCAGGGGTCTGGTGAAAAACTGTTTTTT
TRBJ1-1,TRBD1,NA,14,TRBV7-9,CASSRQGARTEAFF,TGTGCCAGCAGCCGACAGGGGGCACGGACTGAAGCTTTCTTT